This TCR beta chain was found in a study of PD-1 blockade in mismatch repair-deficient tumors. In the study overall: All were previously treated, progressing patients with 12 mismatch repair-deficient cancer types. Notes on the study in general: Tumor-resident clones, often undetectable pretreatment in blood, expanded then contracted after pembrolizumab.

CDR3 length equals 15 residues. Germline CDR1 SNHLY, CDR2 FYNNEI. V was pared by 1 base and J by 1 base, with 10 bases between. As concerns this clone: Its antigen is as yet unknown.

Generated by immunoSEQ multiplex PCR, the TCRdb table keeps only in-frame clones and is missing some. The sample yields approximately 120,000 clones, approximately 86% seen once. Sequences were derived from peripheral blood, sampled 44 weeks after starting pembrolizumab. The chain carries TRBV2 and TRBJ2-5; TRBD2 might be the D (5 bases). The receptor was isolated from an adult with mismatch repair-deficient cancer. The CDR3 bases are TGTGCCAGCAGTGAAGACCGGACTCTCCAAGAGACCCAGTACTTC. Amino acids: CASSEDRTLQETQYF.